One and the same sample provided the 14 T cell receptor beta chains below, sequenced in a study of T-cell memory formation after mild COVID-19. TCRdb redid the calling of the 5' RACE reads with MiXCR, one entry per CDR3 protein. The repertoire holds a few hundred thousand distinct CDR3 sequences, with around 16% as singletons. The sample consisted of PBMCs or a T cell subset sorted from them (not recorded which). These receptors all come from a man aged 18 to 29 who had mild COVID-19 (a few samples of this study predate the infection). Cell type and time point are not known.

This chain links TRBV2 with TRBJ1-3; D is undetermined. V was shortened by 6 bases and J by 1 base, with 10 bases between the two germline ends. There are 14 residues in the CDR3. Per the germline V gene, CDR1 is SNHLY and CDR2 is FYNNEI. CDR3 coding DNA: TGTGCCAGCAGCGAGTTGGGATCTGGAAACACCATATATTTT. It codes for CASSELGSGNTIYF.

The gene calls are TRBV20-1 and TRBJ2-3, with 10 bases identical to TRBD2. Germline loops: CDR1 DFQATT, CDR2 SNEGSKA (reference sequence). The trim removed 6 bases at V and 2 bases at J, leaving 8 bases unmatched. The CDR3 extends over 15 amino acids. The DNA for the CDR3 is TGCAGTGCCCCGCCAGCGGGGGGGCCCACAGATACGCAGTATTTT. Its protein is CSAPPAGGPTDTQYF.

This clonotype has only a few counts. V and J are TRBV30 and TRBJ1-2; D is unclear. CDR3 length: 11 residues. Trimming shortened V by 2 bases and J by 4 bases, and 5 bases separated the two germline ends. Germline V CDR1 and CDR2: GTSNPN, SVGIG (reference sequence). CDR3 DNA sequence: TGTGCCTGGAGTCGGGGCTATGGCTACACCTTC. This sequence encodes CAWSRGYGYTF.

This clonotype was found a few times. V gene TRBV7-9 combines with J gene TRBJ2-3; 9 bases are a match to TRBD2. After removal of 5 bases from V and 3 bases from J, the junction contained 9 bases not matched to a gene. From germline, CDR1 is SEHNR and CDR2 FQNEAQ (reference sequence). The CDR3 has 16 amino acids. In DNA form, the CDR3 reads TGTGCCAGCAGCCTTGCGAGCGGGGGGCAGACAGATACGCAGTATTTT. Protein product: CASSLASGGQTDTQYF. The full variable domain, in which reference TRBV7-9 and TRBJ2-3 provide the parts outside the CDR3, is DTGVSQNPRHKITKRGQNVTFRCDPISEHNRLYWYRQTLGQGPEFLTYFQNEAQLEKSRLLSDRFSAERPKGSFSTLEIQRTEQGDSAMYLCASSLASGGQTDTQYFGPGTRLTVL.

This clonotype has a handful of counts. V and J are TRBV5-6 and TRBJ2-2, with 11 bases that match TRBD2. The J segment lost 5 bases and the V segment lost 1 base, leaving 10 bases of the junction unmatched. The CDR3 is 18 amino acids. CDR1 is SGHDT, CDR2 YYEEEE, per germline. The CDR3 DNA follows: TGTGCCAGCAGCTTGTGGGTCGGCCTAGCGGGGGGTACCGGGGAGCTGTTTTTT. Its protein product is CASSLWVGLAGGTGELFF.

V and J are TRBV20-1 and TRBJ2-7; D is undetermined. CDR3 size: 15 residues. Germline V gene lookup returns CDR1 DFQATT and CDR2 SNEGSKA (reference sequence). Trimming removed 0 bases from V and 1 base from J, with 13 bases in between. The CDR3, as DNA: TGCAGTGCTAGAGATGCGGCAGGTCGGTCCTACGAGCAGTACTTC. Protein sequence: CSARDAAGRSYEQYF.

This clonotype was seen a handful of times. CDR3 DNA: TGTGCCAGCAGCTTAGCACCTGGTGAACAGCCCCAGCATTTT. It specifies CASSLAPGEQPQHF. The chain links TRBV7-6 to TRBJ1-5; D is unresolved. The CDR3 runs 14 residues. V was pared by 0 bases and J by 7 bases, with 10 bases between. CDR1 is SGHVS, CDR2 FNYEAQ, per germline.

The genes are TRBV10-3 and TRBJ2-7, with D possibly TRBD1 on 6 matching bases. Between the trimmed V and J ends, which lost 2 bases and 6 bases, there was a span of 14 bases. CDR3 size: 14 residues. The germline CDR1 and CDR2 sequences are ENHRY and SYGVKD. The CDR3 region is CAISEIRGRGEQYV. CDR3 DNA sequence: TGTGCCATCAGTGAGATCAGGGGACGTGGCGAGCAGTACGTC.

The chain employs TRBV9 and TRBJ2-1; D call uncertain. Trimming took off 1 base at V and 5 bases at J, with 4 bases between the two ends. CDR3 length: 12 residues. The germline gives CDR1 SGDLS, CDR2 YYNGEE. This CDR3 is CASSVQDNEQFF. The CDR3 DNA is TGTGCCAGCAGCGTACAGGACAATGAGCAGTTCTTC.

V and J are TRBV18 and TRBJ2-1, with D maybe TRBD1 (5 bases). The CDR3 spans 13 residues. Trimming took 1 base from V and 7 from J, leaving 8 bases between them. CDR1 and CDR2 (germline): KGHSH, LQKENI. CDR3 nucleotides: TGTGCCAGCTCACCACAACAGGAGAATGAGCAGTTCTTC. It codes for CASSPQQENEQFF.

There are many counts of this clonotype. The chain uses TRBV4-1 and TRBJ2-1, with no clear D. The germline gives CDR1 MGHRA, CDR2 YSYEKL. The CDR3 covers 12 residues. Trimming stripped 0 bases from V and 3 bases from J, with 0 bases between. The CDR3 nucleotides are TGCGCCAGCAGCCAAGACTACAATGAGCAGTTCTTC. Residues: CASSQDYNEQFF.

The chain has TRBV28 and TRBJ1-5, with TRBD1 as a possible D gene (5 bases). Per the germline V gene, CDR1 is MDHEN and CDR2 is SYDVKM. Trimming removed 8 bases at V and 4 bases at J, with 12 bases between. This CDR3 has 13 residues. Here the CDR3 reads CASHSRGNQPQHF. CDR3 sequence (DNA): TGTGCCAGCCACTCGAGGGGTAATCAGCCCCAGCATTTT.

The rearrangement links TRBV4-3 to TRBJ1-2; a weak D match, TRBD1 (6 bases). This CDR3 contains 14 residues. V was trimmed by 2 bases and J by 4 bases, leaving 11 bases between them. Germline V gives CDR1 LGHNA, CDR2 YSLEER. CDR3 in amino acids: CASSQPTGTYGYTF. The CDR3 DNA follows: TGCGCCAGCAGCCAACCTACAGGGACCTATGGCTACACCTTC.

Here the CDR3 DNA reads TGTGCCAGCAGCAAATCCCCAGATACGCAGTATTTT. It encodes CASSKSPDTQYF. This chain uses TRBV7-8 with TRBJ2-3; D is ambiguous. V dropped 5 bases and J dropped 4 bases, with 7 bases sitting between them. The CDR3 is made up of 12 amino acids. Germline CDR1 reads SGHVS; CDR2 reads FQNEAQ.